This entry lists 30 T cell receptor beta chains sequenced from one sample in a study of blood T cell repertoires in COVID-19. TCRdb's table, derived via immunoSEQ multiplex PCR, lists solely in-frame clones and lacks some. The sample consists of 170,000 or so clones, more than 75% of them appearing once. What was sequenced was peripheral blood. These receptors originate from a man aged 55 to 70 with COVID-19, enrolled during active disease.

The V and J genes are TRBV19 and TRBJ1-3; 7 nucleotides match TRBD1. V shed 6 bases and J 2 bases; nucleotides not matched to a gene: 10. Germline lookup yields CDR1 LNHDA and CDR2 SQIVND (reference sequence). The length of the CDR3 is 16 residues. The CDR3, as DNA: TGTGCCAGTAGCCGGGACAGCGTACCCCCTGGAAACACCATATATTTT. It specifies CASSRDSVPPGNTIYF. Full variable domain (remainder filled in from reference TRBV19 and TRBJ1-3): DGGITQSPKYLFRKEGQNVTLSCEQNLNHDAMYWYRQDPGQGLRLIYYSQIVNDFQKGDIAEGYSVSREKKESFPLTVTSAQKNPTAFYLCASSRDSVPPGNTIYFGEGSWLTVV.

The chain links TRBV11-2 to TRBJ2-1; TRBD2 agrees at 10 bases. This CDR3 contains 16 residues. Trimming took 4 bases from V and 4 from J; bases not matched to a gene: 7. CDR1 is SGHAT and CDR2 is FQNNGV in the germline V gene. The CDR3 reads CASSSPTSGLYNEQFF. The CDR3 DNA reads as TGTGCCAGCAGCTCGCCGACTAGCGGGCTTTACAATGAGCAGTTCTTC.

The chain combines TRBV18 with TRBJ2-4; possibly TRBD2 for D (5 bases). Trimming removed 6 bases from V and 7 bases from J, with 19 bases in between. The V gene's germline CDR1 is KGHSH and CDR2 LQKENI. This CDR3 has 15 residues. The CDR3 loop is CASSSHPMSGNIQYF. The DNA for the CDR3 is TGTGCCAGCTCTTCCCACCCCATGTCGGGGAACATTCAGTACTTC. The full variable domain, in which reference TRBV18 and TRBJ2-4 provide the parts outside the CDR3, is NAGVMQNPRHLVRRRGQEARLRCSPMKGHSHVYWYRQLPEEGLKFMVYLQKENIIDESGMPKERFSAEFPKEGPSILRIQQVVRGDSAAYFCASSSHPMSGNIQYFGAGTRLSVL.

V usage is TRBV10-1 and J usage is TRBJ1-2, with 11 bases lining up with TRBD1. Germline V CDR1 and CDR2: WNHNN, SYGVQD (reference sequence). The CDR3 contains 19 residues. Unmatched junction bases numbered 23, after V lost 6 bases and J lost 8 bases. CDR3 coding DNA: TGCGCCAGCAGCCGCAGCGAAGACGAGTCGGGACAGGGGGTTGAGGGCTACACCTTC. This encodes CASSRSEDESGQGVEGYTF.

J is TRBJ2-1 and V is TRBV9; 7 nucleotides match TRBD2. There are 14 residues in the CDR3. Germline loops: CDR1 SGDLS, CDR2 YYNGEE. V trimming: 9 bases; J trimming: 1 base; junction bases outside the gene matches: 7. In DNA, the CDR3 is TGTGCCATATTGCGCGGGAGTTCCTACAATGAGCAGTTCTTC. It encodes CAILRGSSYNEQFF.

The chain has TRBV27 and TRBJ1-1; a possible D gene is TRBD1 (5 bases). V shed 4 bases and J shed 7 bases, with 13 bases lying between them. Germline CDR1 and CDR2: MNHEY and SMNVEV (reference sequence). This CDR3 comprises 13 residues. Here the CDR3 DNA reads TGTGCCAGCAGTTCGAACGTCGGGGGTGAAGCTTTCTTT. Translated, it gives CASSSNVGGEAFF.

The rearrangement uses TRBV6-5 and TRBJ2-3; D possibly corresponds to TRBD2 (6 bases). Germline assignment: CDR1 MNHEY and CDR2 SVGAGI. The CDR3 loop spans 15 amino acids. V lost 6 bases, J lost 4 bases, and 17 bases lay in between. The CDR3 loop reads CASSPAGSQADTQYF. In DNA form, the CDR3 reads TGTGCCAGCAGCCCCGCGGGGTCACAGGCAGATACGCAGTATTTT.

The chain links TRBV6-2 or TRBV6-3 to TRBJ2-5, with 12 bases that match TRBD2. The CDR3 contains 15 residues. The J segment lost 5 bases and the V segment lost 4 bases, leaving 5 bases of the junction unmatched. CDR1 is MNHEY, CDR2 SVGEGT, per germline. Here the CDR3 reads CASSWTGTSGETQYF. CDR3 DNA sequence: TGTGCCAGCAGTTGGACCGGGACTAGCGGGGAGACCCAGTACTTC.

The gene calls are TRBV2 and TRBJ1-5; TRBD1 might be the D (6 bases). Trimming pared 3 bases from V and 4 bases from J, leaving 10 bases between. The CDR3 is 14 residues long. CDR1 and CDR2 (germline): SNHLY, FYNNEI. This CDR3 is CASSDQGQNQPQHF. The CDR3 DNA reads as TGTGCCAGCAGTGACCAGGGGCAAAATCAGCCCCAGCATTTT.

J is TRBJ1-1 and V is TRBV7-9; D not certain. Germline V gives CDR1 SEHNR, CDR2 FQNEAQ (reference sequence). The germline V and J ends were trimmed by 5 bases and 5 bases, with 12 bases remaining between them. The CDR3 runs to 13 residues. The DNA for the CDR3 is TGTGCCAGCAGCCTCCAAACGAGGACTGAAGCTTTCTTT. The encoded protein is CASSLQTRTEAFF.

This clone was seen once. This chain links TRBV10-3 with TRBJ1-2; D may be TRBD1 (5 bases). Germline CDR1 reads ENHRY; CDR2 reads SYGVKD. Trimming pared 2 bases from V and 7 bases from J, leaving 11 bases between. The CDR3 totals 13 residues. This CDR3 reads CAISETWTSGYTF. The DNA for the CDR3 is TGTGCCATCAGTGAGACATGGACATCTGGCTACACCTTC.

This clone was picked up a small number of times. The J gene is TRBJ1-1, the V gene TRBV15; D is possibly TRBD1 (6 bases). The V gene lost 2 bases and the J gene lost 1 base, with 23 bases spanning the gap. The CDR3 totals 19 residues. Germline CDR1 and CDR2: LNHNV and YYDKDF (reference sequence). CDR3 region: CATSRSITGTLEPNTEAFF. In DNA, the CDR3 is TGTGCCACCAGCAGAAGCATAACAGGGACCTTAGAACCGAACACTGAAGCTTTCTTT.

The CDR3 is CASSLVSDSPLHF. The CDR3 region has the DNA TGCGCCAGCAGCTTGGTATCAGATTCACCCCTCCACTTT. The V gene is TRBV5-1, the J gene TRBJ1-6; no reliable D call. V lost 0 bases and J lost 8, with 6 bases in between. Germline values: CDR1 SGHRS, CDR2 YFSETQ. This CDR3 spans 13 amino acids.

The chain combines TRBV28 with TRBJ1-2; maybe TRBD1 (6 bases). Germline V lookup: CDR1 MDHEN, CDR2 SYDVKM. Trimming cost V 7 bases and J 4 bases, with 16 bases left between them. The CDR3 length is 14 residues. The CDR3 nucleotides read TGTGCCAGCAACACCGGACAGTACATCTATGGCTACACCTTC. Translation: CASNTGQYIYGYTF.

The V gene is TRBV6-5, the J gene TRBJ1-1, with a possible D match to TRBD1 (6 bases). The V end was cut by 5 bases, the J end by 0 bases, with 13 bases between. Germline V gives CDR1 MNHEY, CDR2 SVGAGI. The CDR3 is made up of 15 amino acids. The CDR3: CASSRQTGLNTEAFF. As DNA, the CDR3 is TGTGCCAGCAGTCGCCAAACAGGGCTGAACACTGAAGCTTTCTTT.

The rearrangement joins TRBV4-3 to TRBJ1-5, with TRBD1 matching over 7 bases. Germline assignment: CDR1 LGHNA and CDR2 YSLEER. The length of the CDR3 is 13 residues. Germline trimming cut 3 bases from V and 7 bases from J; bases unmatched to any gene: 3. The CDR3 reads CASSQYRGQPQHF. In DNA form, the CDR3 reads TGCGCCAGCAGCCAGTACAGGGGCCAGCCCCAGCATTTT.

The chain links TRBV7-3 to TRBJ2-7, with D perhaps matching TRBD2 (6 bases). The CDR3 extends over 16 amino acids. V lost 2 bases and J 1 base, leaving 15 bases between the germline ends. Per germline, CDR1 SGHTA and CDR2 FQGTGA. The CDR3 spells CASSLGGGTTSYEQYF. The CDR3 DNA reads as TGTGCCAGCAGCTTAGGGGGAGGCACTACTTCCTACGAGCAGTACTTC.

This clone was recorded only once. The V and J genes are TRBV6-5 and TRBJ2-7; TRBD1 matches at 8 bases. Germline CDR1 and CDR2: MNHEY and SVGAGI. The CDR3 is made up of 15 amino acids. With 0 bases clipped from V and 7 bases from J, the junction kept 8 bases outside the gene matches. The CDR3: CASSYSSQGAREQYF. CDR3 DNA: TGTGCCAGCAGTTACTCGTCCCAGGGGGCGAGAGAGCAGTACTTC.

CDR3: CASSPVERRLYGYTF. The CDR3 DNA sequence: TGTGCCAGCAGCCCTGTTGAAAGGAGACTGTATGGCTACACCTTC. The genes are TRBV28 and TRBJ1-2, with D unresolved. CDR1 and CDR2 from the germline V gene are MDHEN and SYDVKM. Trimming cost V 6 bases and J 5 bases, with 19 bases left between them. This CDR3 has 15 residues.

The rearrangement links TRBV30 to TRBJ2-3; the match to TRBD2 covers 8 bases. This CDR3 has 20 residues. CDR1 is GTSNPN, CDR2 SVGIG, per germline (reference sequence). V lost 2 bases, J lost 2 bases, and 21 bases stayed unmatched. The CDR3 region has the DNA TGTGCCTGGAGTTCTAGGGATTTGCGGACTAGCCCACTGAACACAGATACGCAGTATTTT. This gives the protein CAWSSRDLRTSPLNTDTQYF. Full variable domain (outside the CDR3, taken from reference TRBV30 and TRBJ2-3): SQTIHQWPATLVQPVGSPLSLECTVEGTSNPNLYWYRQAAGRGLQLLFYSVGIGQISSEVPQNLSASRPQDRQFILSSKKLLLSDSGFYLCAWSSRDLRTSPLNTDTQYFGPGTRLTVL.

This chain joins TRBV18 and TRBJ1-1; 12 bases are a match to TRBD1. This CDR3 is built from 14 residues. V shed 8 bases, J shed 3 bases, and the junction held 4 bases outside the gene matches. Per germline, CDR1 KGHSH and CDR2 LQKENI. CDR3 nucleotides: TGTGCCAGCACGGGACAGGGGGCGGACACTGAAGCTTTCTTT. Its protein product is CASTGQGADTEAFF.

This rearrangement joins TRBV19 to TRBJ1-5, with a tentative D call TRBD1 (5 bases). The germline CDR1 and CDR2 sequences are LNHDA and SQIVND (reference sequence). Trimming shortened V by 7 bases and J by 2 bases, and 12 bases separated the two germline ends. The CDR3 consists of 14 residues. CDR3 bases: TGTGCCAGTACGACAGTGCCGGGCAATCAGCCCCAGCATTTT. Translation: CASTTVPGNQPQHF.

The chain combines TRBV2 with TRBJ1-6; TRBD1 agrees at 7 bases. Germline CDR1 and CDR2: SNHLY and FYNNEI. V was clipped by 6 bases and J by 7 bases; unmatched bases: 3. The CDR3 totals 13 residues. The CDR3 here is CASSQGENSPLHF. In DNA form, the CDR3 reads TGTGCCAGCAGCCAGGGGGAAAATTCACCCCTCCACTTT.

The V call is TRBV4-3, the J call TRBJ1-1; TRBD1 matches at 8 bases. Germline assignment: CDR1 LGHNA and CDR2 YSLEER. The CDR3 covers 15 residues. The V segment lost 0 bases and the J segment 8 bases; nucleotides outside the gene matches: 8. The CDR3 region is CASSQDPTGELEAFF. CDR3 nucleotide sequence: TGCGCCAGCAGCCAAGATCCGACAGGGGAGTTGGAAGCTTTCTTT.

CDR3 sequence reads: CAWSVLRTGANVLTF. The CDR3 DNA follows: TGTGCCTGGAGTGTACTACGTACTGGGGCCAACGTCCTGACTTTC. The chain is built from TRBV30 and TRBJ2-6; no reliable D call. V was pared by 0 bases and J by 2 bases, with 8 bases between. The CDR3 spans 15 residues. From germline, CDR1 is GTSNPN and CDR2 SVGIG (reference sequence).

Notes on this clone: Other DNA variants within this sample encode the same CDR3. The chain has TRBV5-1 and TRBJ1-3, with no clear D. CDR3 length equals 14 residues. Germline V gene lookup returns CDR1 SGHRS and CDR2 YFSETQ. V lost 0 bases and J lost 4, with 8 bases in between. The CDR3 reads CASSLDSTGNTIYF. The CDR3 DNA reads TGCGCCAGCAGCTTGGACAGTACAGGAAACACCATATATTTT.

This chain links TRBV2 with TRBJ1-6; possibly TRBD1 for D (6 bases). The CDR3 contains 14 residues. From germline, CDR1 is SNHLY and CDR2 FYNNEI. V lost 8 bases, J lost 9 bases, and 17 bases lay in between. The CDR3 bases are TGTGCCAGCCAGCAGGGGCTTTTAGGTTCACCCCTCCACTTT. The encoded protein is CASQQGLLGSPLHF.

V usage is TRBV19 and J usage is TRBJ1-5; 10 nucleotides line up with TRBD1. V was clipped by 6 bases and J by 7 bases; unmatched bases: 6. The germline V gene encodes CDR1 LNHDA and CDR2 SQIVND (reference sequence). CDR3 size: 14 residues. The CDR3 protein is CASSPDRGRQPQHF. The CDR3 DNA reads TGTGCCAGTAGCCCTGACAGGGGGCGGCAGCCCCAGCATTTT. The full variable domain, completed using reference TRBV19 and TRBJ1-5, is DGGITQSPKYLFRKEGQNVTLSCEQNLNHDAMYWYRQDPGQGLRLIYYSQIVNDFQKGDIAEGYSVSREKKESFPLTVTSAQKNPTAFYLCASSPDRGRQPQHFGDGTRLSIL.

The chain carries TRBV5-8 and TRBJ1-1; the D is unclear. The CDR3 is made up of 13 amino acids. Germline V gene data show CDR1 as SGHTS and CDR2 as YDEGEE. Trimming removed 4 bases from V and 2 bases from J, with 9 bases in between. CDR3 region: CASSPGINTEAFF. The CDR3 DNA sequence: TGTGCCAGCAGCCCCGGGATTAACACTGAAGCTTTCTTT.

CDR3 region: CATSPGSTGFGAEAFF. The CDR3, as DNA: TGTGCCACCAGTCCCGGTTCGACAGGTTTCGGGGCTGAAGCTTTCTTT. The V and J genes are TRBV24-1 and TRBJ1-1, with a possible D match to TRBD1 (6 bases). Trimming shortened V by 6 bases and J by 6 bases, and 22 bases separated the two germline ends. From germline, CDR1 is KGHDR and CDR2 SFDVKD. The CDR3 is 16 amino acids.